The 4 T cell receptor beta chains in this list originate from one sample, sequenced in a study of blood T cell repertoires in COVID-19. This table comes from immunoSEQ multiplex PCR, and its TCRdb copy is limited to in-frame clones, with some not included. The sample comprises roughly 40,000 clones, about 87% of which are singletons, and approximately 4% rests with the top ten. The material sequenced was peripheral blood. The receptor source for this set is a human donor in a cohort sampled during active COVID-19.

The chain employs TRBV5-5 and TRBJ1-3; D remains ambiguous. Germline CDR1 is SGHKS and CDR2 is YYEKEE (reference sequence). CDR3 size: 17 residues. The germline V and J ends were trimmed by 4 bases and 0 bases, with 17 bases remaining between them. As DNA, the CDR3 is TGTGCCAGCAGCACCGCACAGAGTCCGAGCTCTGGAAACACCATATATTTT. It is translated as CASSTAQSPSSGNTIYF. Full variable domain (missing parts from reference TRBV5-5 and TRBJ1-3): DAGVTQSPTHLIKTRGQQVTLRCSPISGHKSVSWYQQVLGQGPQFIFQYYEKEERGRGNFPDRFSARQFPNYSSELNVNALLLGDSALYLCASSTAQSPSSGNTIYFGEGSWLTVV.

The chain is built from TRBV6-1 and TRBJ2-7, with TRBD1 identical over 7 bases. The germline V gene has CDR1 MNHNS and CDR2 SASEGT. The CDR3 length is 15 residues. V was pared by 2 bases and J by 2 bases, with 6 bases of the junction left unmatched. The CDR3 DNA follows: TGTGCCAGCAGTGAATTGCAGGGGGTTACCTACGAGCAGTACTTC. Translation: CASSELQGVTYEQYF.

The table lists this clone with a count of one. The rearrangement joins TRBV7-2 to TRBJ1-1; tentative D call: TRBD1 (6 bases). The germline V gene encodes CDR1 SGHTA and CDR2 FQGNSA. The CDR3 contains 14 residues. V was trimmed by 2 bases and J by 1 base, leaving 8 bases between them. The DNA for the CDR3 is TGTGCCAGCAGCTTAACAGGGACGAACACTGAAGCTTTCTTT. Translated: CASSLTGTNTEAFF.

The chain joins TRBV24-1 to TRBJ2-3; possible D gene TRBD1, 5 bases. The CDR3 is 14 residues long. With 1 base removed from V and 4 bases from J, the gap between germline ends came to 8 bases. CDR1 is KGHDR and CDR2 is SFDVKD in the germline V gene. The CDR3 sequence: CATSDFRAPDTQYF. Here the CDR3 DNA reads TGTGCCACCAGTGATTTCAGGGCACCAGATACGCAGTATTTT.